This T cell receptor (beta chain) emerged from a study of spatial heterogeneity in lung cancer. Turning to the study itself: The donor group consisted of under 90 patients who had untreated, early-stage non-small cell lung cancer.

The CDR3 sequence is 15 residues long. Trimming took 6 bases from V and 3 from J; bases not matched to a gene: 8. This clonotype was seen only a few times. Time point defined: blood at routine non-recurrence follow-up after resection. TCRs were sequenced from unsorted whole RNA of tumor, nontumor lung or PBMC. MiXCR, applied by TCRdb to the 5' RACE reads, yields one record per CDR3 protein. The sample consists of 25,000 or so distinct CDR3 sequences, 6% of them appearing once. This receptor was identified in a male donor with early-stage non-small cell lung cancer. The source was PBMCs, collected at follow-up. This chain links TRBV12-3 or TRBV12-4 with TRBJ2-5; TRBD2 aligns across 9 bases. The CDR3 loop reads CASSWGLAEKETQYF. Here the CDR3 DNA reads TGTGCCAGCAGCTGGGGACTAGCAGAAAAAGAGACCCAGTACTTC.